This is a list of T cell receptor beta chains from one sample in a study of human T cells and chemical hapten exposure. TCRdb called the RACE reads again in MiXCR, with one record for every CDR3 protein. This sample yields around 200,000 distinct CDR3 sequences, of which nearly 30% are seen a single time; roughly 3% belongs to the top ten. This material consisted of whole blood, taken in connection with sensitization to the hapten diphenylcyclopropenone (DPC). Receptors originate from a woman in her 30s with alopecia areata. Some clones in this sample may be carry-over from other donors' samples. Each CDR3 is given with its conserved first and last residue. A D gene is named only where the DNA matches it firmly. Size values are once, few and many counts, or a class for expanded clones, and some rows have none.

j_gene,d_gene,v_gene,abundance,CDR3aa,CDR3nt
TRBJ2-7,.,TRBV29-1,few,CSAEASTYEQYF,TGCAGCGCTGAAGCGTCTACCTACGAGCAGTACTTC
TRBJ1-4,.,TRBV29-1,many,CSVPDPRSGNEKLFF,TGCAGCGTTCCAGATCCCCGGTCGGGTAATGAAAAACTGTTTTTT
TRBJ1-2,.,TRBV28,.,CASSLSGNGYTF,TGTGCCAGCAGTTTATCCGGGAATGGCTACACCTTC
TRBJ1-6,.,TRBV2,few,CASSYRDNSPLHF,TGTGCCAGCAGTTATAGGGATAACTCACCCCTCCACTTT
TRBJ1-2,TRBD1,TRBV7-2,few,CASSLTTGVAYGYTF,TGTGCCAGCAGCTTAACGACAGGGGTGGCCTATGGCTACACCTTC
TRBJ1-5,.,TRBV15,few,CATSGVGNQPQHF,TGTGCCACCAGTGGGGTTGGCAATCAGCCCCAGCATTTT
TRBJ1-4,.,TRBV7-9,.,CASSLTAATNEKLFF,TGTGCCAGCAGCTTAACGGCGGCAACTAATGAAAAACTGTTTTTT
TRBJ2-3,TRBD2,TRBV28,.,CASSLWKRGLTDTQYF,TGTGCCAGCAGTTTATGGAAGCGGGGACTTACAGATACGCAGTATTTT
TRBJ1-1,TRBD1,TRBV29-1,.,CSVQQGARTEAFF,TGCAGCGTTCAACAGGGGGCGCGCACTGAAGCTTTCTTT
TRBJ1-6,TRBD1,TRBV7-6,.,CASSRWDRANSPLHF,TGTGCCAGCAGCCGCTGGGACAGGGCAAATTCACCCCTCCACTTT
TRBJ2-7,TRBD2,TRBV29-1,few,CSVESGRGSEQYF,TGCAGCGTTGAAAGCGGGAGGGGAAGCGAGCAGTACTTC
TRBJ2-3,TRBD1,TRBV19,.,CASSRTGSTDTQYF,TGTGCCAGTAGTAGGACAGGCAGCACAGATACGCAGTATTTT
TRBJ1-1,TRBD1,TRBV12-3/TRBV12-4,.,CASRTGSSDTEAFF,TGTGCCAGCAGGACAGGGTCTTCGGACACTGAAGCTTTCTTT
TRBJ2-2,.,TRBV18,.,CASSPLPQGQSTGELFF,TGTGCCAGCTCACCCCTTCCACAAGGACAGAGCACCGGGGAGCTGTTTTTT
TRBJ1-1,TRBD1,TRBV6-5,.,CASSRRRTGVFISEAFF,TGTGCCAGCAGTCGCCGGAGGACAGGGGTTTTTATTTCTGAAGCTTTCTTT
TRBJ2-1,.,TRBV28,many,CASSPDSYNEQFF,TGTGCCAGCAGTCCGGACAGCTACAATGAGCAGTTCTTC
TRBJ1-5,.,TRBV12-3/TRBV12-4,few,CASSSVMNNQPQHF,TGTGCCAGCAGTTCCGTAATGAACAATCAGCCCCAGCATTTT
TRBJ2-1,.,TRBV3-1,.,CASSQDPNSYNEQFF,TGTGCCAGCAGCCAAGACCCCAACTCCTACAATGAGCAGTTCTTC
TRBJ2-3,TRBD1,TRBV7-9,.,CASSIRQGTDTQYF,TGTGCCAGCAGCATCCGACAGGGAACAGATACGCAGTATTTT
TRBJ2-1,TRBD2,TRBV19,.,CASSPLAGAYNEQFF,TGTGCCAGTAGTCCACTAGCGGGGGCCTACAATGAGCAGTTCTTC
TRBJ2-1,.,TRBV20-1,.,CSARSPSADMGEQFF,TGCAGTGCTAGAAGCCCCTCAGCGGATATGGGTGAGCAGTTCTTC
TRBJ2-3,.,TRBV20-1,.,CSASPGADTDTQYF,TGCAGTGCTAGTCCGGGGGCCGACACAGATACGCAGTATTTT
TRBJ2-5,TRBD2,TRBV30,few,CAWGGEVTQYF,TGTGCCTGGGGGGGGGAAGTGACCCAGTACTTC